These 14 T cell receptor beta chains were sequenced from one sample in a study of blood T cell repertoires in COVID-19. Libraries were prepared by immunoSEQ multiplex PCR; TCRdb keeps only in-frame clonotypes and omits some of them. The sample contains over 85,000 clones, roughly 92% of which appear only once. Source material: peripheral blood. These receptors all stem from a woman aged 45-65 years with COVID-19, enrolled during active disease.

A single count supports this clone. J is TRBJ1-2 and V is TRBV12-5, with 7 bases lining up with TRBD1. The CDR3 totals 13 residues. Germline V lookup: CDR1 LGHNT, CDR2 FRNRAP. V lost 1 base to trimming and J lost 8 bases; unmatched junction nucleotides: 4. The CDR3 loop is CASGLDRGHGYTF. The CDR3 bases are TGTGCTAGTGGTTTGGACAGGGGACACGGCTACACCTTC.

This chain links TRBV7-2 with TRBJ1-4; the D gene is possibly TRBD1 (5 bases). The CDR3 has 15 residues. In germline, CDR1 is SGHTA, CDR2 FQGNSA. The V and J ends lost 0 bases and 8 bases respectively, with 13 bases between them. CDR3 sequence: CASSLAGRESEKLFF. CDR3 in DNA: TGTGCCAGCAGCTTAGCTGGCAGGGAATCGGAAAAACTGTTTTTT.

V usage is TRBV2 and J usage is TRBJ2-6; a weak D match, TRBD1 (5 bases). The V and J ends lost 5 bases and 4 bases respectively, with 6 bases between them. This CDR3 contains 13 residues. The germline CDR1 and CDR2 sequences are SNHLY and FYNNEI. CDR3 bases: TGTGCCAGCAGTCGGACAGGGGCCAACGTCCTGACTTTC. Its translation is CASSRTGANVLTF.

V is TRBV14 and J is TRBJ2-5; D remains ambiguous. The V gene lost 4 bases and the J gene lost 1 base, with 10 bases spanning the gap. Germline V gene sequence: CDR1 SGHDN, CDR2 FVKESK. The CDR3 runs 14 residues. In nucleotides, the CDR3 is TGTGCCAGCAGCCGCCGGTGGGCCCAAGAGACCCAGTACTTC. Protein: CASSRRWAQETQYF. Supplemented by reference TRBV14 and TRBJ2-5, the full variable domain reads EAGVTQFPSHSVIEKGQTVTLRCDPISGHDNLYWYRRVMGKEIKFLLHFVKESKQDESGMPNNRFLAERTGGTYSTLKVQPAELEDSGVYFCASSRRWAQETQYFGPGTRLLVL.

V gene TRBV9 combines with J gene TRBJ1-1, with a tentative D call TRBD1 (6 bases). Trimming took off 0 bases at V and 1 base at J, with 7 bases between the two ends. Germline CDR1 and CDR2: SGDLS and YYNGEE. CDR3 length: 14 amino acids. The CDR3: CASSVVGGNTEAFF. The CDR3 DNA reads TGTGCCAGCAGCGTAGTAGGGGGGAACACTGAAGCTTTCTTT.

J is TRBJ2-7 and V is TRBV18; perhaps TRBD2 as D (6 bases). This CDR3 contains 15 residues. Germline CDR1 is KGHSH and CDR2 is LQKENI. Trimming cost V 3 bases and J 7 bases, with 19 bases left between them. CDR3 DNA: TGTGCCAGCTCACCTAATTTTGACAGCCGGGAGGAGCAGTACGTC. Translating it yields CASSPNFDSREEQYV.

This chain uses TRBV5-5 with TRBJ1-3; 7 nucleotides agree with TRBD1. The length of the CDR3 is 16 residues. The germline gives CDR1 SGHKS, CDR2 YYEKEE (reference sequence). Unmatched junction bases numbered 9, after V lost 3 bases and J lost 3 bases. The CDR3 region has the DNA TGTGCCAGCAGCTCCCCCAGTCCAGGGGGTGGAAACACCATATATTTT. This translates into CASSSPSPGGGNTIYF.

This rearrangement joins TRBV5-1 to TRBJ1-4; TRBD1 matches at 7 bases. With 3 bases clipped from V and 7 bases from J, the junction kept 6 bases outside the gene matches. This CDR3 has 14 amino acids. Germline V gene sequence: CDR1 SGHRS, CDR2 YFSETQ. The CDR3 reads CASSSVAGGEKLFF. As DNA, the CDR3 is TGCGCCAGCAGCTCCGTAGCAGGGGGTGAAAAACTGTTTTTT.

Remarks on this clone: An end of the junction does not agree with germline; a read error may underlie this. The rearrangement joins TRBV6-2 or TRBV6-3 to TRBJ2-7, with D unresolved. CDR1 is MNHEY, CDR2 SVGEGT, per germline. The CDR3 loop spans 11 amino acids. CDR3 region: CASSYAGGHSF. CDR3 bases: TGTGCCAGCAGTTACGCAGGTGGCCACTCCTTC.

J is TRBJ2-7 and V is TRBV5-6; weak D call: TRBD2 (6 bases). The V and J ends lost 6 bases and 5 bases respectively, with 15 bases between them. Germline V gene sequence: CDR1 SGHDT, CDR2 YYEEEE. This CDR3 has 13 amino acids. CDR3 sequence (DNA): TGTGCCAGCACCATCTGGGGGGTCAACGAGCAGTACTTC. Translation: CASTIWGVNEQYF.

CDR3 amino acids: CASSYSPGQGFNQPQHF. In nucleotides, the CDR3 is TGTGCCAGCAGTTACTCCCCTGGACAGGGATTCAATCAGCCCCAGCATTTT. V gene TRBV6-2 or TRBV6-3 combines with J gene TRBJ1-5; 8 nucleotides line up with TRBD1. The trim removed 0 bases at V and 3 bases at J, leaving 7 bases unmatched. The germline V gene has CDR1 MNHEY and CDR2 SVGEGT. CDR3 length: 17 amino acids.

The table lists this clone with a count of one. This rearrangement joins TRBV24-1 to TRBJ1-2; the match to TRBD1 covers 8 bases. The CDR3 runs to 14 residues. The germline V gene encodes CDR1 KGHDR and CDR2 SFDVKD. The V gene end was trimmed by 7 bases and the J gene end by 6 bases; junction bases not matched to a gene: 9. The CDR3 here is CATRAGTGTDGYTF. The CDR3 nucleotides read TGTGCCACCAGGGCCGGGACAGGTACGGATGGCTACACCTTC.

The chain uses TRBV7-8 and TRBJ2-3, with TRBD1 identical over 8 bases. Germline V lookup: CDR1 SGHVS, CDR2 FQNEAQ. CDR3 length: 13 residues. V lost 5 bases and J lost 6; bases outside the gene matches: 4. The CDR3 loop is CASSPYRGDTQYF. CDR3 in DNA: TGTGCCAGCAGCCCCTACAGGGGGGATACGCAGTATTTT.

J is TRBJ1-1 and V is TRBV12-5; TRBD1 might be the D (6 bases). CDR1 is LGHNT, CDR2 FRNRAP, per germline. This CDR3 has 13 residues. Trimming stripped 1 base from V and 5 bases from J, with 8 bases between. The DNA for the CDR3 is TGTGCTAGTGGTTTGGGAGGGGGTACTGAAGCTTTCTTT. It translates to CASGLGGGTEAFF.